This TCR beta chain was recorded in a study of T cells after yellow fever vaccination (dated 2019 in TCRdb). Some background on the complete study: Libraries from fractions with low cell numbers were prepared with the SMART-Seq v4 Ultra Low Input RNA kit. Bulk TCR alpha and beta repertoires were sequenced longitudinally to track T-cell clones before and after primary and booster YFV17D yellow fever vaccination. The cohort comprised two healthy male donors, one aged 18 to 30 and one aged 30 to 40 years. Blood was collected at multiple timepoints before and after primary and secondary immunization, and bulk PBMC replicates and cell subsets were isolated.

On this clonotype itself: The antigen this receptor binds is unknown. Per-nucleotide qualities are absent, and no much larger clonotype sits a single base away.

The label giving this sample's treatment or condition can be read as: live attenuated yellow fever vaccine strain. Two biological replicates of bulk PBMCs were collected at each blood-draw timepoint. A standard Ficoll-Paque protocol was used to isolate PBMCs from peripheral blood. RNA was extracted with TriZol from bulk PBMCs, CD4 and CD8 fractions, and dextramer-positive and dextramer-negative fractions. TCR cDNA was synthesized by 5'RACE template switching, through which a universal primer site and unique molecular identifiers were introduced. Priming for cDNA synthesis came from both the TCR alpha and TCR beta constant segments. Libraries were amplified in two PCR steps, with sample barcodes and sequencing adapters added in the second step. Sequencing of libraries was done on Illumina HiSeq 2500 (2x100 bp) or NovaSeq (2x150 bp). Per the source publication's procedure: Demultiplexing of reads and collapsing into UMI consensus sequences were performed with MIGEC, and V(D)J alignment was carried out with MiXCR. Clonotypes responding to the vaccine were identified with edgeR on replicate PBMC samples, with the criteria of FDR below 0.01 and a log2 fold change above 5 up to day 15. Each bulk clonotype received a CD4 or CD8 identity based on whether the sequenced CD4 or CD8 repertoire contained that clonotype at higher abundance. Starting from the raw public reads, TCRdb applied fastp trimming at Q25, assembled clones with MiXCR and retained in-frame beta chains. When rows share a CDR3 protein, they turn into one entry using the most common DNA and genes. The V and J calls were determined by TCRdb, not by the authors. Recorded for this sample are over 300,000 distinct CDR3 sequences; roughly 7% of them occurred a single time. Over 15% of the sample belongs to the ten largest clones.

General conclusions and limits of the study: Computational filtering was required because FACS-sorted repertoires could contain abundant contaminating clonotypes from the bulk population. After the booster, most clones that had expanded after primary vaccination were detected again (around 95% of CD4 and around nine tenths of CD8), suggesting broad maintenance of memory. Because the study included only two donors, the extent to which the findings can be generalized is limited. A small fraction of clonotypes showed up in both the CD4 and CD8 compartments, probably as a result of convergent recombination. Compared with the primary T-cell response, the secondary T-cell response was weaker but faster, peaking on day 5 rather than day 15.

The CDR1 and CDR2 encoded by the germline V gene are SGHAT and FQNNGV. Trimming accounts for 5 bases at V and 14 bases at J, while the number of junction bases matched to no gene is 16. The CDR3 spans 14 residues, from the cysteine through the phenylalanine. CDR3 DNA only is kept here, 42 bases in frame from base 1. The V and J genes are TRBV11-2 and TRBJ2-3, and 7 junction bases match TRBD2. Here the sequenced sample was PBMCs, taken approximately 47 days after the first yellow fever vaccination. The origin of this receptor is a man between 18 and 29 years old who received the YFV17D yellow fever vaccine. The DNA is TGTGCCAGCAGCCATTTCTGGGGGGGGGAGACGGGGTATTTT. Its amino acids are CASSHFWGGETGYF.